This note documents a single T cell receptor (beta chain) sequence. Its specificity is unknown. The assay was immunoSEQ multiplex PCR, and TCRdb's table has in-frame clones only and misses some. The sample records about 130,000 clones, 88% being singletons. CDR3 length: 14 residues. Trimming removed 0 bases from V and 4 bases from J, with 7 bases in between. Germline values: CDR1 WNHNN, CDR2 SYGVQD (reference sequence). This sample stems from a study of cytomegalovirus exposure and HLA in healthy donors. Findings of the study overall: Associated with cytomegalovirus, according to the listing, were 170 or so TCR beta chains. It was reported that the classifier diagnosed cytomegalovirus status with high specificity and sensitivity in both the original and validation cohorts. While the bulk of TCR sequences proved rare, some public TCRs turned up in many donors. Subsequent analysis of the 95 to 150 validation repertoires found a tendency for first-cohort TCR clusters to co-occur.

The V and J genes are TRBV10-1 and TRBJ2-1; D not certain. The sequence derives from a man younger than 40 in good health and CMV-seronegative. The sequenced sample consisted of PBMCs. The CDR3 loop is CASSESNSYNEQFF. For the CDR3, the DNA is TGCGCCAGCAGTGAGTCGAACAGTTACAATGAGCAGTTCTTC.